This is a list of T cell receptor beta chains from one sample in a study of metastatic and nonmetastatic thyroid tumors. TCRdb re-called clones from the PCR reads using MiXCR. The sample shows some 86,000 clones, under 15% of them seen only once. Sample: tumor tissue. These receptors came from a female donor with papillary thyroid cancer or a benign thyroid nodule (not recorded which). Some clones in this sample may be carry-over from other donors' samples. Each CDR3 is given with its conserved first and last residue. The order of the fields is CDR3 DNA, CDR3 protein, clone size, D gene, V gene, J gene. D genes are given only for firm matches. Clone sizes are given selectively: once, few, many, or a class where the clone is expanded.

TGTGCCAGCAGCAACCTAGCGGGAGCCACCGGGGAGCTGTTTTTT	CASSNLAGATGELFF	many	TRBD2	TRBV7-9	TRBJ2-2
TGTGCCAGCTCACCCATTTACAATGAGCAGTTCTTC	CASSPIYNEQFF	many	.	TRBV18	TRBJ2-1
TGTGCCTGGAGTGTACGGGGGGTCCAGCCCCAGCATTTT	CAWSVRGVQPQHF	many	.	TRBV30	TRBJ1-5
TGTGCCAGCAGAGTGAATACCGCGGGAGGGCCGGGAGATACGCAGTATTTT	CASRVNTAGGPGDTQYF	many	TRBD2	TRBV2	TRBJ2-3
TGTGCCAGCAGTTTAAGCGGGAGAGGGACAGATACGCAGTATTTT	CASSLSGRGTDTQYF	many	TRBD2	TRBV27	TRBJ2-3
TGTGCCAGCAGTTATCCGGACATCGCAGATACGCAGTATTTT	CASSYPDIADTQYF	.	.	TRBV6-2/TRBV6-3	TRBJ2-3
TGTGCCAGCAGTGGTCGACAGGGCTTGTACGAGCAGTACTTC	CASSGRQGLYEQYF	many	TRBD1	TRBV6-1	TRBJ2-7
TGTGCCAGCAGCCCCCGGCAGGCCGGAGAGACCCAGTACTTC	CASSPRQAGETQYF	many	.	TRBV9	TRBJ2-5
TGTGCCAGCGGATTAAGGGGGGAGCAGTACTTC	CASGLRGEQYF	many	.	TRBV5-4	TRBJ2-7
TGTGCCAGCAGCTTGGTTCCAGGGCTGGAGACAGATACGCAGTATTTT	CASSLVPGLETDTQYF	many	.	TRBV5-6	TRBJ2-3
TGCAGTGCTAGCGGCCCAGCGCGAGGGTCTGGGGAGCAGTACTTC	CSASGPARGSGEQYF	.	.	TRBV20-1	TRBJ2-7
TGTGCCAGCAGCTACCGAAGGGAGAACACTGAAGCTTTCTTT	CASSYRRENTEAFF	many	.	TRBV11-2	TRBJ1-1
TGTGCCAGCAGTGAAGAGTCGCAGGGCGGGTATGGCTACACCTTC	CASSEESQGGYGYTF	many	.	TRBV6-1	TRBJ1-2
TGCAGTGCTAGAGATGGGAGAGACACCTACGAGCAGTACTTC	CSARDGRDTYEQYF	many	.	TRBV20-1	TRBJ2-7
TGTGCCATCAGTGAGTCACCGGGAGGAAGTACAGATACGCAGTATTTT	CAISESPGGSTDTQYF	many	TRBD2	TRBV10-3	TRBJ2-3
TGTGCCACCATGGCGACAGAATACAATGAGCAGTTCTTC	CATMATEYNEQFF	many	.	TRBV24-1	TRBJ2-1
TGTGCCAGCAGGACAGGGGGCGCTGAGCAGTTCTTC	CASRTGGAEQFF	many	TRBD1	TRBV6-1	TRBJ2-1
TGTGCCAGCACGCCGGGGGGGAGGATAAGCACAGATACGCAGTATTTT	CASTPGGRISTDTQYF	.	TRBD2	TRBV4-2	TRBJ2-3
TGTGCCAGCAGTAACAGGGGAAACGAGCAGTACTTC	CASSNRGNEQYF	many	TRBD1	TRBV2	TRBJ2-7
TGTGCCAGCAGTTATTGGGGCTACGAGCAGTACTTC	CASSYWGYEQYF	many	.	TRBV6-9	TRBJ2-7
TGCGCCAGCAGCTTGGACAGACACCCCTCTGGAAACACCATATATTTT	CASSLDRHPSGNTIYF	.	.	TRBV5-1	TRBJ1-3
TGTGCCAGCACGCAGGGGGTGAAAGAGACCCAGTACTTC	CASTQGVKETQYF	many	TRBD1	TRBV2	TRBJ2-5
TGTGCCAGCAGCCCTAGGGGGGGGCCTGATACGCAGTATTTT	CASSPRGGPDTQYF	many	.	TRBV11-3	TRBJ2-3
TGTGCCAGCAGTCCTGACAGGGCTAACACTGAAGCTTTCTTT	CASSPDRANTEAFF	few	TRBD1	TRBV6-1	TRBJ1-1
TGTGCCAGCAGCCTCCGGGACAGGGGGGAGTACGAGCAGTACTTC	CASSLRDRGEYEQYF	many	TRBD1	TRBV11-3	TRBJ2-7
TGTGCCAGCAGCTTAGGCGGGGGCGGAGCGAACACCGGGGAGCTGTTTTTT	CASSLGGGGANTGELFF	many	.	TRBV7-6	TRBJ2-2
TGTGCCAGCAGTTTCGACAGCGGGAGGACTAAGCAGTACTTC	CASSFDSGRTKQYF	many	TRBD2	TRBV27	TRBJ2-7
TGTGCCAGCAGCTTGCGGGGGACCATCATATTTCATGAGCAGTTCTTC	CASSLRGTIIFHEQFF	many	.	TRBV5-5	TRBJ2-1
TGTGCCAGCAGCCGGACGAGGGGCACAGATACGCAGTATTTT	CASSRTRGTDTQYF	many	.	TRBV5-5	TRBJ2-3
TGTGCCAGCAGTTTATTAGCCCAGTGGTCGAGCTCCTACAATGAGCAGTTCTTC	CASSLLAQWSSSYNEQFF	many	.	TRBV12-3/TRBV12-4	TRBJ2-1
TGCTCCAGCAGCGGCGGGACTAGCGGCACTCTTAGCACAGATACGCAGTATTTT	CSSSGGTSGTLSTDTQYF	.	TRBD2	TRBV5-1	TRBJ2-3
TGCAGTGCCGTCGAGGACAGGGGTGGTTGGACAGATACGCAGTATTTT	CSAVEDRGGWTDTQYF	many	TRBD1	TRBV20-1	TRBJ2-3